Listed below are T cell receptor beta chains from one sample, sequenced in a study of cytomegalovirus exposure and HLA in healthy donors. Produced via immunoSEQ multiplex PCR; TCRdb's table is partial and in-frame only. Here the sample table reports approximately 60,000 clones. The sequenced material came from PBMCs. The source is a man younger than 40 in good health and CMV-seropositive. CDR3s include the opening cysteine and the closing phenylalanine or tryptophan. A D gene is named only where the DNA matches it firmly.

D gene: TRBD1; V gene: TRBV6-5; J gene: TRBJ2-7; CDR3 DNA: TGTGCCAGCGGGACAGGGGAAACAAACGAGCAGTACTTC; CDR3 protein: CASGTGETNEQYF
D gene: TRBD1; V gene: TRBV19; J gene: TRBJ2-7; CDR3 DNA: TGTGCCAGTAGAGGGACAGGCGCCTACGAGCAGTACTTC; CDR3 protein: CASRGTGAYEQYF
D gene: .; V gene: TRBV4-1; J gene: TRBJ1-3; CDR3 DNA: TGCGCCAGCAGCCTCCGGGCCCGGGAAAACTCTGGAAACACCATATATTTT; CDR3 protein: CASSLRARENSGNTIYF
D gene: .; V gene: TRBV6-1; J gene: TRBJ1-1; CDR3 DNA: TGTGCCAGCAGTGAAGAGGAGGGGCGGAGCGAAGCTTTCTTT; CDR3 protein: CASSEEEGRSEAFF
D gene: .; V gene: TRBV6-1; J gene: TRBJ2-1; CDR3 DNA: TGTGCCAGCAGTGAAAATAGCGGATCCTACAATGAGCAGTTCTTC; CDR3 protein: CASSENSGSYNEQFF
D gene: TRBD1; V gene: TRBV28; J gene: TRBJ2-2; CDR3 DNA: TGTGCCAGCAGTCCAAGTTCGGGACAGGGAGACACCGGGGAGCTGTTTTTT; CDR3 protein: CASSPSSGQGDTGELFF
D gene: .; V gene: TRBV30; J gene: TRBJ2-2; CDR3 DNA: TGTGCCTGGAGTCGACAGGGGAGGGTGGCCGGGGAGCTGTTTTTT; CDR3 protein: CAWSRQGRVAGELFF
D gene: .; V gene: TRBV2; J gene: TRBJ2-5; CDR3 DNA: TGTGCCAGCAGTGGAGGAGCGGGTGGCGAGGAGACCCAGTACTTC; CDR3 protein: CASSGGAGGEETQYF
D gene: TRBD1; V gene: TRBV13; J gene: TRBJ1-2; CDR3 DNA: TGTGCCAGCAGCTTTCTACAGGGGAACTATGGCTACACCTTC; CDR3 protein: CASSFLQGNYGYTF
D gene: TRBD1; V gene: TRBV7-2; J gene: TRBJ1-1; CDR3 DNA: TGTGCCAGCAGCTCATTGAACAGGGGTTACACTGAAGCTTTCTTT; CDR3 protein: CASSSLNRGYTEAFF
D gene: .; V gene: TRBV9; J gene: TRBJ1-1; CDR3 DNA: TGTGCCAGCAGCTCCAGTAGGAGGGGAGGGTGGACTGAAGCTTTCTTT; CDR3 protein: CASSSSRRGGWTEAFF
D gene: .; V gene: TRBV6-4; J gene: TRBJ2-7; CDR3 DNA: TGTGCCAGCAGTGACCCCCCTTCCGGGGTCAGGGGCCACGAGCAGTACTTC; CDR3 protein: CASSDPPSGVRGHEQYF
D gene: .; V gene: TRBV9; J gene: TRBJ1-5; CDR3 DNA: TGTGCCAGCAGCAGAGATGGGGAGGAGAATCAGCCCCAGCATTTT; CDR3 protein: CASSRDGEENQPQHF
D gene: TRBD1; V gene: TRBV29-1; J gene: TRBJ1-4; CDR3 DNA: TGCAGCGTTGGGAACAGGGGAAATGAAAAACTGTTTTTT; CDR3 protein: CSVGNRGNEKLFF
D gene: TRBD1; V gene: TRBV7-9; J gene: TRBJ2-3; CDR3 DNA: TGTGCCAGCAGCGCAACCGGGACAGTGACACAGGATACGCAGTATTTT; CDR3 protein: CASSATGTVTQDTQYF
D gene: TRBD2; V gene: TRBV5-1; J gene: TRBJ2-3; CDR3 DNA: TGCGCCAGCAGCTGGGGACTAGCGGGAGATACGCAGTATTTT; CDR3 protein: CASSWGLAGDTQYF
D gene: TRBD1; V gene: TRBV5-6; J gene: TRBJ2-3; CDR3 DNA: TGTGCCAGCAGCTTGGGGACAGGGGGATTGGCAGATACGCAGTATTTT; CDR3 protein: CASSLGTGGLADTQYF
D gene: TRBD1; V gene: TRBV19; J gene: TRBJ2-3; CDR3 DNA: TGTGCCAGTAGGGCAACAGGGGGCACAGATACGCAGTATTTT; CDR3 protein: CASRATGGTDTQYF
D gene: TRBD1; V gene: TRBV25-1; J gene: TRBJ1-4; CDR3 DNA: TGTGCCAGCAGTCTGGACAGGGGGAAACTGTTTTTT; CDR3 protein: CASSLDRGKLFF
D gene: TRBD2; V gene: TRBV9; J gene: TRBJ2-3; CDR3 DNA: TGTGCCAGCAGCGTAGAGATAGCGGGGATCACAGATACGCAGTATTTT; CDR3 protein: CASSVEIAGITDTQYF
D gene: .; V gene: TRBV18; J gene: TRBJ2-3; CDR3 DNA: TGTGCCAGCTCACTAGTTAGCACAGATACGCAGTATTTT; CDR3 protein: CASSLVSTDTQYF
D gene: .; V gene: TRBV6-5; J gene: TRBJ1-5; CDR3 DNA: TGTGCCAGCAGTTACCGCGGGGACGATGGCAATCAGCCCCAGCATTTT; CDR3 protein: CASSYRGDDGNQPQHF
D gene: TRBD1; V gene: TRBV6-5; J gene: TRBJ1-4; CDR3 DNA: TGTGCCAGCAGTACGACAGGGTGGGATGAAAAACTGTTTTTT; CDR3 protein: CASSTTGWDEKLFF
D gene: TRBD1; V gene: TRBV29-1; J gene: TRBJ1-5; CDR3 DNA: TGCAGCGTCGGCGACAGGGGCGGCAATCAGCCCCAGCATTTT; CDR3 protein: CSVGDRGGNQPQHF
D gene: TRBD1; V gene: TRBV4-1; J gene: TRBJ2-7; CDR3 DNA: TGCGCCAGCAGCCAAGGAAACAGGGGCGAGCAGTACTTC; CDR3 protein: CASSQGNRGEQYF
D gene: TRBD2; V gene: TRBV28; J gene: TRBJ2-1; CDR3 DNA: TGTGCCAGCATCTGGGGTTCTAGCGGGGCGAGGAATGAGCAGTTCTTC; CDR3 protein: CASIWGSSGARNEQFF
D gene: TRBD1; V gene: TRBV6-4; J gene: TRBJ2-2; CDR3 DNA: TGTGCCAGCGCCCGGGACAGCTTCACACCCGGGGAGCTGTTTTTT; CDR3 protein: CASARDSFTPGELFF
D gene: TRBD1; V gene: TRBV6-5; J gene: TRBJ2-7; CDR3 DNA: TGTGCCAGCAGTTCGACAGGGGAGGACTACGAGCAGTACTTC; CDR3 protein: CASSSTGEDYEQYF
D gene: TRBD2; V gene: TRBV7-9; J gene: TRBJ2-3; CDR3 DNA: TGTGCCAGCAGCTCCAGGACTAGCGGGGCCTCAGATACGCAGTATTTT; CDR3 protein: CASSSRTSGASDTQYF
D gene: TRBD1; V gene: TRBV6-6; J gene: TRBJ1-2; CDR3 DNA: TGTGCCAGCAGTCCCGGACAGGGTGAAATAGATGGCTACACCTTC; CDR3 protein: CASSPGQGEIDGYTF